The rows below give T cell receptor beta chains drawn from one sample of a study of blood T cell repertoires in COVID-19. Data came from immunoSEQ multiplex PCR; TCRdb stores just in-frame clones and leaves some out. This sample yields over 250,000 clones, of which 85% to 90% are seen a single time; about 0.99% belongs to the top ten. The sequenced sample consisted of peripheral blood. The receptors here all came from a woman aged 40 to 55 who had recovered from COVID-19. Both conserved end residues are part of each CDR3. A D gene is named only where the DNA matches it firmly. Where a row states a size, it is once, few, many or the class of an expanded clone; other rows omit it.

V gene	clone size	D gene	J gene	CDR3 DNA	CDR3 protein
TRBV7-3	once	TRBD2	TRBJ2-7	TGTGCCAGCAGCTTAAGGCCTAGCGGGAGCCCACTGACATACTACGAGCAGTACTTC	CASSLRPSGSPLTYYEQYF
TRBV5-1	.	.	TRBJ2-5	TGCGCCAGCGGGAGAGACTCTCAAGAGACCCAGTACTTC	CASGRDSQETQYF
TRBV3-1/TRBV3-2	once	.	TRBJ1-4	TGTGCCAGCAGCCCCCCAGGGGCCTTCAATGAAAAACTGTTTTTT	CASSPPGAFNEKLFF
TRBV5-1	.	.	TRBJ1-6	TGCGCCAGCAGCTTGCGGGGAGGGGGTTCACCCCTCCACTTT	CASSLRGGGSPLHF
TRBV11-2	.	.	TRBJ1-3	TGTGCCAGCAGCGGACCGGGACACAGCTCTGGAAACACCATATATTTT	CASSGPGHSSGNTIYF
TRBV4-3	.	.	TRBJ2-5	TGCGCCAGCAGCCAAGATATCGGGGATGGGGAGACCCAGTACTTC	CASSQDIGDGETQYF
TRBV29-1	.	TRBD2	TRBJ2-1	TGCAGCGTTCGGGGGGGTGTTGATCGCAATGAGCAGTTCTTC	CSVRGGVDRNEQFF
TRBV7-9	.	.	TRBJ2-1	TGTGCCAGCAGCACAGTCAATGAGCAGTTCTTC	CASSTVNEQFF
TRBV6-6	few	.	TRBJ1-5	TGTGCCAGCATAAGTACCGGGGAAAGTCAGCCCCAGCATTTT	CASISTGESQPQHF
TRBV19	once	.	TRBJ1-3	TGTGCCAGTAGTATAGCAGGAGGGGTCGGAAACACCATATATTTT	CASSIAGGVGNTIYF
TRBV7-8	.	TRBD1	TRBJ1-2	TGTGCCAGCAGCCCTCAGGGGGCTAACTATGGCTACACCTTC	CASSPQGANYGYTF
TRBV5-4	.	TRBD2	TRBJ2-7	TGTGCCAGCAGCCCGGTAGCGGGAGGGCCGTACGAGCAGTACTTC	CASSPVAGGPYEQYF
TRBV19	.	TRBD1	TRBJ1-1	TGTGCCAGTAGCCGTGACAGGGGGCAAGACACTGAAGCTTTCTTT	CASSRDRGQDTEAFF
TRBV5-4	.	TRBD2	TRBJ2-7	TGTGCCAGCAGCCCCCCGGGACTAGCGGGCGGGGAGCAGTACTTC	CASSPPGLAGGEQYF
TRBV6-6	.	.	TRBJ2-7	TGTGCCAGCAAGTTGCCAGGGCACGACGAGCAGTACTTC	CASKLPGHDEQYF
TRBV11-3	.	TRBD1	TRBJ1-1	TGTGCCAGCAGCCCGGACAGGGGCGTCACTGAAGCTTTCTTT	CASSPDRGVTEAFF
TRBV7-8	.	.	TRBJ2-7	TGTGCCAGCAGCTCTCCTTACGAGCAGTACTTC	CASSSPYEQYF
TRBV18	.	TRBD2	TRBJ2-3	TGTGCCAGCTCACCACCGGGACTAGGGGCCCCAGATACGCAGTATTTT	CASSPPGLGAPDTQYF
TRBV2	.	TRBD1	TRBJ1-2	TGTGCCAGAAAGAAGGACAGGGGTTGGGAAAACTATGGCTACACCTTC	CARKKDRGWENYGYTF
TRBV6-5	.	.	TRBJ1-1	TGTGCCAGCAGTTACGGACTAGGGGCTGAAGCTTTCTTT	CASSYGLGAEAFF
TRBV21-1	.	.	TRBJ2-7	TGTGCCAGCAGCAAAGAGTTGGAACAGGCGCTCTCCTGGGAGCAGTACTTC	CASSKELEQALSWEQYF
TRBV5-6	.	.	TRBJ2-5	TGTGCCAGCAGCTTGGGGCAGGAGACCCAGTACTTC	CASSLGQETQYF
TRBV5-5	.	.	TRBJ2-2	TGTGCCAGCAGCACGCAAGCGACCGGGGAGCTGTTTTTT	CASSTQATGELFF
TRBV5-8	.	.	TRBJ2-1	TGTGCCAGCAGCTTAGGAGGAAGCTCCTACAATGAGCAGTTCTTC	CASSLGGSSYNEQFF
TRBV5-4	.	TRBD2	TRBJ2-1	TGTGCCAGCAGCCCCCGGGGTAGCGGGAGGGGCAATGAGCAGTTCTTC	CASSPRGSGRGNEQFF
TRBV6-5	.	TRBD2	TRBJ2-5	TGTGCCAGCAGCCCGGTCGGGGGGGCCCAAGAGACCCAGTACTTC	CASSPVGGAQETQYF
TRBV7-9	.	TRBD1	TRBJ2-1	TGTGCCAGCAGGCCGGACAGGGGTAACAATGAGCAGTTCTTC	CASRPDRGNNEQFF
TRBV5-1	once	TRBD1	TRBJ1-4	TGCGCCAGCAGCCGCGCCGGGACAGGGCTGGGTGAAAAACTGTTTTTT	CASSRAGTGLGEKLFF
TRBV7-2	.	TRBD2	TRBJ2-1	TGTGCCAGCGGGAGGGCACACAATGAGCAGTTCTTC	CASGRAHNEQFF